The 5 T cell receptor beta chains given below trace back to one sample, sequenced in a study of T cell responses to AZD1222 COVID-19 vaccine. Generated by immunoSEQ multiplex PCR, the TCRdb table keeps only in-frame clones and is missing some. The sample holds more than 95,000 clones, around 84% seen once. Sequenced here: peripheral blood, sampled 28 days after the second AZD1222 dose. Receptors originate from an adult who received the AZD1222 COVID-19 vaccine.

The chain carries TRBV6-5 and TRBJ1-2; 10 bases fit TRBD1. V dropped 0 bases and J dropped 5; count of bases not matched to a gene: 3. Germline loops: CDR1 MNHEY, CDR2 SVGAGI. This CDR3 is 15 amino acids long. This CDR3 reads CASSYSGTGEYGYTF. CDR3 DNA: TGTGCCAGCAGTTACTCGGGGACAGGGGAATATGGCTACACCTTC.

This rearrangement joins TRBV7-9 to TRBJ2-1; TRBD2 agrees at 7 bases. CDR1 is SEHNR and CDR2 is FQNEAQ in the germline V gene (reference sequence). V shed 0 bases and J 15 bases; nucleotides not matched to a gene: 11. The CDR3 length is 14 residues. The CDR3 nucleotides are TGTGCCAGCAGCTTAGCGGCGGTAGCGGGCTCGTGGTTCTTC. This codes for CASSLAAVAGSWFF.

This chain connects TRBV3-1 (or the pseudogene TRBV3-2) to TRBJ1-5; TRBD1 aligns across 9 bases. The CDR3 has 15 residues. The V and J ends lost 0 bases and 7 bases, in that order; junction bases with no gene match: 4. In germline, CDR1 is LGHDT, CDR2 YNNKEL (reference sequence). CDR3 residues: CASSQDSTGGQPQHF. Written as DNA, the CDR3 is TGTGCCAGCAGCCAAGATTCGACAGGGGGACAGCCCCAGCATTTT.

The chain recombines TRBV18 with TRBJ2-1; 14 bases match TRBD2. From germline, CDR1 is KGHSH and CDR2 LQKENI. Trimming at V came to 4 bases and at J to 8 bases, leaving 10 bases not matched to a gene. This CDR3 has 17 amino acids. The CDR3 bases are TGTGCCAGCTCACAAATAGGGACTAGCGGGAGTGTCGATGAGCAGTTCTTC. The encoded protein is CASSQIGTSGSVDEQFF.

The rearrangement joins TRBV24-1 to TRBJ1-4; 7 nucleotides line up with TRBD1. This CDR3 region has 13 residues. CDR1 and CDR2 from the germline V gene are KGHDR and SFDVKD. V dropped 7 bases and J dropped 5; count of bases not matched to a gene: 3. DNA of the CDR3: TGTGCCACCAGAGACAGGGAAAATGAAAAACTGTTTTTT. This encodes CATRDRENEKLFF.